One and the same sample provided the 14 T cell receptor beta chains below, sequenced in a study of T cell changes during pregnancy in multiple sclerosis. The table came from immunoSEQ multiplex PCR; TCRdb's copy has only in-frame clones and leaves some out. The sample lists 40,000 to 50,000 clones; 90% were seen once. The sample was CD8+ T cells from peripheral blood mononuclear cells, taken in the first trimester of pregnancy. These receptors all stem from a female donor with multiple sclerosis, enrolled in a pregnancy study.

This chain joins TRBV7-2 and TRBJ2-7; 7 bases line up with TRBD1. The trim removed 5 bases at V and 0 bases at J, leaving 7 bases unmatched. Germline V gene sequence: CDR1 SGHTA, CDR2 FQGNSA. The CDR3 sequence is 15 residues long. The CDR3 sequence: CASSTSRDSSYEQYF. The DNA of the CDR3 is TGTGCCAGCAGCACAAGCCGGGACAGCTCCTACGAGCAGTACTTC.

The chain links TRBV19 to TRBJ2-5, with D perhaps matching TRBD2 (6 bases). Looked up from germline, CDR1 is LNHDA and CDR2 is SQIVND (reference sequence). V was pared by 6 bases and J by 5 bases, with 19 bases between. CDR3 length equals 15 residues. The CDR3 is CASRTGLSVKETQYF. DNA of the CDR3: TGTGCCAGTAGAACGGGACTTTCGGTGAAGGAGACCCAGTACTTC.

This chain links TRBV5-1 with TRBJ2-7; 10 bases fit TRBD1. The V and J ends lost 4 bases and 7 bases, in that order; junction bases with no gene match: 14. Germline CDR1 reads SGHRS; CDR2 reads YFSETQ. This CDR3 is 16 amino acids long. For the CDR3, the DNA is TGCGCCAGCAGCCCGCGGCTCGGGACAGGGGCGAGGGAGCAGTACTTC. Its translation: CASSPRLGTGAREQYF.

The chain recombines TRBV6-5 with TRBJ1-2; TRBD1 agrees at 8 bases. The CDR3 length is 14 residues. Germline lookup yields CDR1 MNHEY and CDR2 SVGAGI. Trimming at V came to 8 bases and at J to 6 bases, leaving 11 bases not matched to a gene. CDR3 bases: TGTGCCAGCGCCTACTCACCAGGGGGCGATGGCTACACCTTC. Amino acids: CASAYSPGGDGYTF.

The chain joins TRBV2 to TRBJ2-3; 7 bases align to TRBD1. The V gene end was trimmed by 8 bases and the J gene end by 2 bases; junction bases not matched to a gene: 10. CDR3 length equals 15 residues. Looked up from germline, CDR1 is SNHLY and CDR2 is FYNNEI. The CDR3 sequence is CASHLPGQYTDTQYF. In nucleotides, the CDR3 is TGTGCCAGCCATCTTCCGGGACAGTACACAGATACGCAGTATTTT.

The J gene is TRBJ2-3, the V gene TRBV7-9; TRBD2 might be the D (5 bases). This CDR3 is built from 12 residues. Germline V gene sequence: CDR1 SEHNR, CDR2 FQNEAQ (reference sequence). V lost 6 bases, J lost 6 bases, and 10 bases lay in between. CDR3 sequence (DNA): TGTGCCAGCAGGTCGGGGTCCGATACGCAGTATTTT. Translation gives CASRSGSDTQYF.

The rearrangement joins TRBV29-1 to TRBJ2-7; 9 bases are shared with TRBD1. CDR1 and CDR2 (germline): SQVTM, ANQGSEA. The trim removed 3 bases at V and 0 bases at J, leaving 3 bases unmatched. The CDR3 is 14 residues long. The CDR3, as DNA: TGCAGCGTTGAGGACAGGGGCTCCTCCTACGAGCAGTACTTC. Translation gives CSVEDRGSSYEQYF.

The table lists this clone with a few counts. CDR3 loop: CSADRDSNSPLHF. CDR3 DNA: TGCAGCGCGGACCGGGACAGTAATTCACCCCTCCACTTT. The chain couples TRBV29-1 to TRBJ1-6; 7 positions match TRBD1. V trimming: 7 bases; J trimming: 6 bases; junction bases outside the gene matches: 6. CDR3 size: 13 residues. Germline CDR1 SQVTM, CDR2 ANQGSEA.

The V and J genes are TRBV7-2 and TRBJ2-7, with D maybe TRBD2 (6 bases). The CDR3 consists of 16 residues. Germline V CDR1 and CDR2: SGHTA, FQGNSA. Trimming took off 1 base at V and 2 bases at J, with 15 bases between the two ends. The CDR3 DNA follows: TGTGCCAGCAGCTTAGGCTCCCGGGGGAATCCCTACGAGCAGTACTTC. It encodes CASSLGSRGNPYEQYF.

The V gene is TRBV7-9, the J gene TRBJ1-2; TRBD1 matches 9 bases. Germline V lookup: CDR1 SEHNR, CDR2 FQNEAQ (reference sequence). The CDR3 runs to 15 residues. J lost 2 bases, V lost 3 bases, and 4 bases had no gene match. The CDR3 DNA reads TGTGCCAGCAGCTTCACGGGACAGGGAAACTATGGCTACACCTTC. The encoded protein is CASSFTGQGNYGYTF.

The J gene is TRBJ2-2, the V gene TRBV27; 9 bases are shared with TRBD1. The CDR3 is made up of 15 amino acids. V gave up 5 bases and J gave up 5 bases; unmatched junction bases: 6. Germline CDR1 reads MNHEY; CDR2 reads SMNVEV (reference sequence). CDR3 region: CASSPRQGGTGELFF. DNA for the CDR3: TGTGCCAGCAGTCCCCGACAGGGGGGGACCGGGGAGCTGTTTTTT.

The rearrangement uses TRBV6-1 and TRBJ2-4; D gene uncertain. The V gene lost 3 bases and the J gene lost 6 bases, with 6 bases spanning the gap. CDR1 and CDR2 from the germline V gene are MNHNS and SASEGT. The CDR3 length is 12 residues. The CDR3 spells CASSDPGNIQYF. The CDR3 DNA reads TGTGCCAGCAGTGATCCGGGAAACATTCAGTACTTC.

V usage is TRBV9 and J usage is TRBJ2-7; 8 bases are shared with TRBD2. The V gene's germline CDR1 is SGDLS and CDR2 YYNGEE. Losses at the gene ends were 0 bases for V and 3 bases for J; bases not matched to a gene: 8. The CDR3 is 16 amino acids. The CDR3 sequence is CASSVGGSGALYEQYF. Written as DNA, the CDR3 is TGTGCCAGCAGCGTAGGTGGTAGCGGGGCCCTCTACGAGCAGTACTTC.

The chain uses TRBV27 and TRBJ2-1; TRBD2 matches 13 bases. The germline V gene encodes CDR1 MNHEY and CDR2 SMNVEV (reference sequence). With 5 bases clipped from V and 1 base from J, the junction kept 5 bases outside the gene matches. CDR3 length equals 17 residues. CDR3 loop: CASSLGTSGNSYNEQFF. The CDR3 DNA follows: TGTGCCAGCAGTCTTGGGACTAGCGGGAATTCCTACAATGAGCAGTTCTTC.